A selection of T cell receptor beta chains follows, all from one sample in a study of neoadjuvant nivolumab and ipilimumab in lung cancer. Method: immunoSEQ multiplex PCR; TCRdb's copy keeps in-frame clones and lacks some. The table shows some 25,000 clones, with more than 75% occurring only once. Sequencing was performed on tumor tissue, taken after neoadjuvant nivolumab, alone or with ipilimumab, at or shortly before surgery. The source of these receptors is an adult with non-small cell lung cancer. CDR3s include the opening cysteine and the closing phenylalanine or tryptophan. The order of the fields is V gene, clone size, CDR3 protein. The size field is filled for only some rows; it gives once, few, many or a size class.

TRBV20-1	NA	CSAAGTDTQYF
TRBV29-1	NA	CSVSGGDRGPDTQYF
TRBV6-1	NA	CASRYMGAYEQYF
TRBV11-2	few	CASSFQTGGLTEAFF
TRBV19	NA	CASSIGGRGYTF
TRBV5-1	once	CASSLALGIPAGELFF
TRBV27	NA	CASSLSRGGSGNTIYF
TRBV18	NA	CASSPGGAGTDTQYF
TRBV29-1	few	CSVEDWGANEQFF
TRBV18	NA	CASSPGQGPYEQYF
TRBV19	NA	CASSRYAQDRLNQPQHF
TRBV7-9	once	CASSLVQGSSYEQYF
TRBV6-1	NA	CASSAIDRSHQPQHF
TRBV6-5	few	CASSGLQGGNTEAFF
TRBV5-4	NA	CASQPRRQGTTDTQYF
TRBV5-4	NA	CASSLAGLRETQYF
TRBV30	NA	CAWSVAGPNNEQFF
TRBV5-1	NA	CASRPLNRGETQYF
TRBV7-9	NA	CASSQPGQGVGGTYNEQFF
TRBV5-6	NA	CASRDSGSYNEQFF
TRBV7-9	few	CASSLGRDPDTQYF
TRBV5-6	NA	CASRQGESGYTF
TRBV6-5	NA	CASTGSGQETQYF
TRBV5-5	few	CASSRPGFNTEAFF
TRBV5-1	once	CASSSQGQVTGELFF
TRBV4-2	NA	CASSPLWGLDEQFF
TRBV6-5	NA	CASRPGLTLNTEAFF
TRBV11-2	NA	CASSLMGIAGDQETQYF
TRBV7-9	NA	CASLPETSIAGELFF
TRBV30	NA	CAWSGTGYSPLHF
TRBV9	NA	CASSPRDRGNYGYTF
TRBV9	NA	CASSDGLNTEAFF
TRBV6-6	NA	CASRNTGELFF
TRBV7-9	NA	CASSSGLYNEQFF
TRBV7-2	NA	CASSLRGGPPSDTQYF
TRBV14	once	CASSDDSYTEAFF
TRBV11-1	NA	CASSLRPNTGELFF